The following is a TCR beta chain sequence with its context. Authors' analysis steps: Amplified reference gene primers provided the basis for estimating nucleated cell counts. TCRdb's copy holds only in-frame clones and misses some; the assay was immunoSEQ multiplex PCR. From that table come the V and J calls and clone size; the DNA was used to work out D and trimming. Among about 180,000 clones listed, roughly 83% were seen once. This specimen comes from a study of blood T cell repertoires in COVID-19. In germline, CDR1 is SQVTM, CDR2 ANQGSEA. The CDR3 extends over 14 amino acids. Trimming at V came to 1 base and at J to 3 bases, leaving 6 bases not matched to a gene.

The V and J genes are TRBV29-1 and TRBJ2-7, with 7 nucleotides matching TRBD2. The clonotype originates from a human donor in a cohort sampled during active COVID-19. The source material was peripheral blood. The CDR3 loop is CSVEARSSGYEQYF. The CDR3 DNA sequence: TGCAGCGTTGAAGCGCGGTCTAGCGGCTACGAGCAGTACTTC.